This T cell receptor (beta chain) was retrieved from a study of T cell changes during pregnancy in multiple sclerosis. Trimming removed 2 bases from V and 4 bases from J, with 9 bases in between. The CDR3 sequence is 14 residues long. Germline values: CDR1 MNHNS, CDR2 SASEGT. Profiled with immunoSEQ multiplex PCR; TCRdb holds only in-frame clones, not every one. The sample shows over 55,000 clones, 70% to 90% of them seen only once. This sequence originates from a female donor with multiple sclerosis, enrolled in a pregnancy study. Here the sequenced sample was peripheral blood, taken in the first trimester of pregnancy. The J gene is TRBJ1-5, the V gene TRBV6-1, with TRBD1 as a possible D gene (5 bases). The CDR3 reads CASSETGDNQPQHF. CDR3 nucleotides: TGTGCCAGCAGTGAAACGGGGGATAATCAGCCCCAGCATTTT.